This entry describes one T cell receptor beta chain. As yet, its antigen is unknown. The J segment lost 7 bases and the V segment lost 5 bases, leaving 5 bases of the junction unmatched. Germline CDR1 reads MNHEY; CDR2 reads SVGAGI. There are 14 residues in the CDR3. Authors' methods: Filtering differed, since immunoSEQ gave only junction sequences and no quality scores. Sequencing was performed with immunoSEQ multiplex PCR; in TCRdb, only in-frame clones are kept and a portion is missing. The V and J calls and clone size were taken over from that table, and D and trimming were inferred from the DNA. The table has millions of clones, 85% to 95% seen once. The data were obtained in a study of shared clonotypes between healthy human individuals. Study-level points and caveats: Blood was the sole source, and tissue repertoires probably differ.

Sequencing used naive CD4+ T cells sorted from blood. Subset described: CD45RA+ positively selected. The clonotype was recovered from a man aged 18 to 30 in good health. This sequence joins TRBV6-5 and TRBJ1-6; 7 bases line up with TRBD1. CDR3 nucleotide sequence: TGTGCCAGCAGTCCCAGGGGGGTGAATTCACCCCTCCACTTT. Translating it yields CASSPRGVNSPLHF.